The table lists the clone carrying this T cell receptor (beta chain) with many counts. The CDR3 is 13 amino acids. V was clipped by 10 bases and J by 0 bases; unmatched bases: 6. Germline V gives CDR1 SEHNR, CDR2 FQNEAQ (reference sequence). This sample stems from a study of T cells in Graves' hyperthyroidism and ophthalmopathy. RNA transcripts yielded amplified TCR beta CDR3 regions. TCR CDR3 underwent first-round RT-PCR with the HTBI primer set. Via MiXCR, TCRdb re-called the multiplex PCR reads, giving one row per CDR3 protein. The sample carries about 740,000 distinct CDR3 sequences, 14% recorded once.

The TCR was taken from a woman between 18 and 29 years old with Graves' hyperthyroidism. This chain uses TRBV7-9 with TRBJ2-7; TRBD1 matches 7 bases. Sequenced sample: blood. CDR3 in amino acids: CATRDRDSYEQYF. DNA for the CDR3: TGTGCCACCCGAGACAGGGACTCCTACGAGCAGTACTTC.